The 9 T cell receptor beta chains given below trace back to one sample, sequenced in a study of blood T cell repertoires in COVID-19 (dated by TCRdb to about 2020). The protocol used for the library was the immunoSEQ multiplex PCR assay. The source is immuneACCESS, and TCRdb retained only in-frame sequences with V and J called. Part of the clones is not carried over; for the studies checked, unresolved V genes explain less than half of this, and the remainder is unexplained. The sample records around 200,000 clones, about 86% of which are singletons. The biggest ten clones account for under 3.5% of the sample. Sequenced input: peripheral blood. The receptors derive from a man aged 50 to 59 with active or convalescent COVID-19.

This chain uses TRBV2 with TRBJ1-5, with no clear D. CDR3 length equals 13 residues. Germline loops: CDR1 SNHLY, CDR2 FYNNEI. V was clipped by 11 bases and J by 7 bases, with 18 bases between them. CDR3 sequence: CAGRVGLGQPQHF. CDR3 nucleotide sequence: TGTGCCGGGCGGGTCGGCCTGGGACAGCCCCAGCATTTT.

This clone was detected only a few times. The chain links TRBV27 to TRBJ1-6; D call uncertain. CDR3 length: 16 residues. Per the germline V gene, CDR1 is MNHEY and CDR2 is SMNVEV (reference sequence). Trimming took 4 bases from V and 0 from J, leaving 10 bases between them. In nucleotides, the CDR3 is TGTGCCAGCAGTTACAGATTGAGCTCCTATAATTCACCCCTCCACTTT. This sequence encodes CASSYRLSSYNSPLHF.

The chain carries TRBV4-3 and TRBJ2-3; the D is unclear. This CDR3 spans 15 amino acids. Deletions cut 0 bases from V and 4 bases from J, with 11 bases between. The germline CDR1 and CDR2 sequences are LGHNA and YSLEER. The CDR3, as DNA: TGCGCCAGCAGCCAAGATTTCGTCGAGGCAGATACGCAGTATTTT. As protein: CASSQDFVEADTQYF.

The chain has TRBV7-2 and TRBJ1-3; D gene unclear. The V end lost 2 bases, the J end lost 3 bases, and 11 bases lay between the germline ends. The CDR3 contains 15 residues. Germline assignment: CDR1 SGHTA and CDR2 FQGNSA. CDR3 loop: CASSLKMTGGNTIYF. CDR3 sequence (DNA): TGTGCCAGCAGCTTAAAGATGACGGGTGGAAACACCATATATTTT.

The rearrangement uses TRBV5-1 and TRBJ1-4; D might be TRBD1 (5 bases). The germline V and J ends were trimmed by 3 bases and 0 bases, with 12 bases remaining between them. The CDR3 has 16 amino acids. Germline V CDR1 and CDR2: SGHRS, YFSETQ. CDR3 region: CASSSGVGATNEKLFF. The CDR3, as DNA: TGCGCCAGCAGCTCGGGGGTGGGTGCAACTAATGAAAAACTGTTTTTT.

The chain employs TRBV3-1 (or the pseudogene TRBV3-2) and TRBJ1-6; 7 bases fit TRBD1. This CDR3 comprises 15 residues. V lost 3 bases, J lost 10 bases, and 9 bases stayed unmatched. The germline gives CDR1 LGHDT, CDR2 YNNKEL (reference sequence). CDR3 amino acids: CASSQVDRAPSPLHF. The CDR3 DNA follows: TGTGCCAGCAGCCAGGTTGACAGGGCTCCCTCACCCCTCCACTTT.

The chain is built from TRBV3-1 (or the pseudogene TRBV3-2) and TRBJ2-7; possibly TRBD2 for D (6 bases). The CDR3 runs to 14 residues. The germline V gene has CDR1 LGHDT and CDR2 YNNKEL (reference sequence). Trimming shortened V by 1 base and J by 7 bases, and 14 bases separated the two germline ends. In DNA form, the CDR3 reads TGTGCCAGCAGCCAAGTTGGAGGGGCCCGGGAGCAGTACTTC. Translated, it gives CASSQVGGAREQYF.

The chain employs TRBV28 and TRBJ1-1; D is uncertain. V was shortened by 5 bases and J by 4 bases, with 14 bases between the two germline ends. CDR1 MDHEN and CDR2 SYDVKM come from the germline V gene. This CDR3 region has 14 residues. The CDR3 is CASSRRYVGTEAFF. The CDR3 region has the DNA TGTGCCAGCAGTCGGCGGTACGTCGGCACTGAAGCTTTCTTT.

This chain joins TRBV9 and TRBJ1-1; D call uncertain. V was shortened by 5 bases and J by 1 base, with 9 bases between the two germline ends. The CDR3 length is 13 residues. Per germline, CDR1 SGDLS and CDR2 YYNGEE. In DNA form, the CDR3 reads TGTGCCAGCAGGGAGACGGCGAACACTGAAGCTTTCTTT. This codes for CASRETANTEAFF.